This TCR beta chain comes out of a study of T cell repertoires in cytomegalovirus infection. This clonotype has only a few counts. Its antigen is unidentified. TCRdb ran MiXCR on the reads and lists one entry per CDR3 protein. Here the sample spans hundreds of thousands of distinct CDR3 sequences, less than 35% being singletons. CDR3 size: 14 residues. Trimming cost V 7 bases and J 5 bases, with 17 bases left between them. Germline CDR1 and CDR2: MDHEN and SYDVKM. The receptor comes from a human donor in good health (CMV status not recorded). Some clones in this sample may be carry-over from other donors' samples. The material sequenced was cultured CD8+ T cells from PBMCs, taken from culture after CMV antigen stimulation. The chain recombines TRBV28 with TRBJ2-5, with D perhaps TRBD2 (6 bases). CDR3 in amino acids: CASNSGGGMETQYF. As DNA, the CDR3 is TGTGCCAGCAATTCCGGAGGAGGGATGGAGACCCAGTACTTC.